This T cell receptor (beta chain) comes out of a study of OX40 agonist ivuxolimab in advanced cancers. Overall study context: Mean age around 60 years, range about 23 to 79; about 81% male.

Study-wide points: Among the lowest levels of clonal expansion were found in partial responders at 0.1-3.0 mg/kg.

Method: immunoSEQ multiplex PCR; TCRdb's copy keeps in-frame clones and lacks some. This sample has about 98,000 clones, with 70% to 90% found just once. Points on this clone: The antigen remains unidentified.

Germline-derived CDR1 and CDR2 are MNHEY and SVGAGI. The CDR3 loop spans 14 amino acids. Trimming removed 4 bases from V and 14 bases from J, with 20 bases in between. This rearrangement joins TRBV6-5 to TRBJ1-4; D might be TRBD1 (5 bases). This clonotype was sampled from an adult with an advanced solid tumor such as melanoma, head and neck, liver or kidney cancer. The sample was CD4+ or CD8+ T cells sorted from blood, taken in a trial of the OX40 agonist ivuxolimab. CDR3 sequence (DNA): TGTGCCAGCAGTTTTTCCTCCCGGGACGGCCGGCTGTTTTTT. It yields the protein CASSFSSRDGRLFF.